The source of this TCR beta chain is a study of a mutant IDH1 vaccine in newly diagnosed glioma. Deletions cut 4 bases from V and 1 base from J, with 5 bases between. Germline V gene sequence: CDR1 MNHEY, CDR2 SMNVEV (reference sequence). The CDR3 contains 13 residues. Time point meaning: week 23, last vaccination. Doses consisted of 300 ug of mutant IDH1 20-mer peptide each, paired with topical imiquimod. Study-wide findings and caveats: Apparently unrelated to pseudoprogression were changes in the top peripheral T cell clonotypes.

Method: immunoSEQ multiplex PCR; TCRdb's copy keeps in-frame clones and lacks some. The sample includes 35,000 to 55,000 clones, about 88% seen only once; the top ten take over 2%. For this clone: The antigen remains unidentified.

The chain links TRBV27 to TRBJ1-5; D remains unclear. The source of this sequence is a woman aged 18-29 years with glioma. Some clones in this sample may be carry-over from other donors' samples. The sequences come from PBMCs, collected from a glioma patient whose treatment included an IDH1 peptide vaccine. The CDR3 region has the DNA TGTGCCAGCAGTTGGCAGAGCAATCAGCCCCAGCATTTT. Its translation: CASSWQSNQPQHF.